Below, 10 T cell receptor beta chains from the same sample are listed, as sequenced in a study of cytomegalovirus exposure and HLA in healthy donors. Primers: 60 Vbeta forward and 13 Jbeta reverse. Measured with immunoSEQ multiplex PCR; TCRdb has only the in-frame clones, and not every one. The sample consists of under 250,000 clones, about 79% of them appearing once. The source material was PBMCs. The receptor source for this set is a male donor in good health and CMV-seronegative.

V gene TRBV10-3 combines with J gene TRBJ2-1; possible D gene TRBD2, 6 bases. The germline V gene encodes CDR1 ENHRY and CDR2 SYGVKD. The CDR3 has 13 residues. Between the trimmed V and J ends, which lost 10 bases and 6 bases, there was a span of 16 bases. Written as DNA, the CDR3 is TGTGCCAACGCACAACTAGCTGGCAATGAGCAGTTCTTC. Protein sequence: CANAQLAGNEQFF.

The gene calls are TRBV27 and TRBJ2-7; weak D call: TRBD1 (6 bases). Germline CDR1 is MNHEY and CDR2 is SMNVEV (reference sequence). Trimming left V 5 bases short and J 2 bases short, with 13 bases between. CDR3 length: 14 residues. CDR3 in DNA: TGTGCCAGCAGTGAACGACAGGCCCCCTACGAGCAGTACTTC. It translates to CASSERQAPYEQYF.

The chain employs TRBV11-2 and TRBJ2-1; possible D gene TRBD2, 7 bases. The V gene's germline CDR1 is SGHAT and CDR2 FQNNGV. Trimming cost V 5 bases and J 8 bases, with 19 bases left between them. The CDR3 length is 15 residues. CDR3: CASSRGGLRADEQFF. CDR3 nucleotides: TGTGCCAGCAGCAGGGGGGGCCTTCGGGCAGATGAGCAGTTCTTC.

The chain joins TRBV27 to TRBJ2-1, with TRBD2 identical over 15 bases. The CDR3 loop spans 16 amino acids. V was pared by 5 bases and J by 8 bases, with 7 bases of the junction left unmatched. Germline V CDR1 and CDR2: MNHEY, SMNVEV (reference sequence). CDR3 loop: CASSPRTSGRAYEQFF. CDR3 coding DNA: TGTGCCAGCAGTCCCCGGACTAGCGGGAGGGCCTATGAGCAGTTCTTC.

V and J are TRBV7-9 and TRBJ1-1; TRBD1 agrees at 8 bases. The ends lost 5 bases at V and 6 bases at J; junction bases unmatched: 8. Germline-derived CDR1 and CDR2 are SEHNR and FQNEAQ (reference sequence). This CDR3 is 14 amino acids long. As DNA, the CDR3 is TGTGCCAGCAGCGCCACAGGGGGAAGTGCTGAAGCTTTCTTT. Residues: CASSATGGSAEAFF. Variable domain in full (rest from reference TRBV7-9 and TRBJ1-1): DTGVSQNPRHKITKRGQNVTFRCDPISEHNRLYWYRQTLGQGPEFLTYFQNEAQLEKSRLLSDRFSAERPKGSFSTLEIQRTEQGDSAMYLCASSATGGSAEAFFGQGTRLTVV.

The CDR3 DNA reads as TGCGCCAGCAGCCCGGTCCCTCTGGCGGCGGATGGCTACACCTTC. It encodes CASSPVPLAADGYTF. The chain carries TRBV4-1 and TRBJ1-2; the D is unclear. Germline assignment: CDR1 MGHRA and CDR2 YSYEKL. The CDR3 contains 15 residues. V lost 4 bases, J lost 6 bases, and 18 bases lay in between.

The chain combines TRBV23-1 with TRBJ1-3, with a weak D call TRBD1 (5 bases). TRBV23-1 is an ORF; its function is uncertain. The CDR3 is made up of 16 amino acids. Trimming took 11 bases from V and 4 from J, leaving 24 bases between them. CDR3 sequence reads: CASNHIQGSYGNTIYF. CDR3 bases: TGCGCCTCCAACCATATTCAGGGAAGCTACGGAAACACCATATATTTT.

This chain connects TRBV9 to TRBJ1-4; TRBD1 agrees at 7 bases. Germline assignment: CDR1 SGDLS and CDR2 YYNGEE. CDR3 size: 16 residues. V lost 3 bases and J lost 4; bases outside the gene matches: 9. The CDR3 DNA sequence: TGTGCCAGCAGCGCCGGGGACAGAAGGTATAATGAAAAACTGTTTTTT. The encoded protein is CASSAGDRRYNEKLFF.

The chain carries TRBV12-5 and TRBJ2-7; TRBD2 is a possible D gene (6 bases). Germline-derived CDR1 and CDR2 are LGHNT and FRNRAP. This CDR3 has 16 residues. V was trimmed by 3 bases and J by 1 base, leaving 16 bases between them. Here the CDR3 DNA reads TGTGCTAGTGGTTTAGGGCTAGCGAAGCTGTCCTACGAGCAGTACTTC. Encoded protein: CASGLGLAKLSYEQYF.

The genes are TRBV12-2 and TRBJ1-5; the table's D call, TRBD1, was not checked against the DNA. TRBV12-2 is described as a pseudogene. This CDR3 has 19 residues. The CDR3 DNA follows: TGTGCAAGTCGCTCTATGGCGGACAGGGACCTTAATAGCAATCAGCCCCAGCATTTT. As protein: CASRSMADRDLNSNQPQHF.